Described below is a single TCR beta chain sequence and its context. Its antigen remains unknown. These data belong to a study of Ad26.COV2.S vaccination and SARS-CoV-2 variants. CDR3 length equals 14 residues. V was shortened by 6 bases and J by 0 bases, with 12 bases between the two germline ends. Germline V gene lookup returns CDR1 KGHSH and CDR2 LQKENI. Whole-study results and caveats: It was reported that spike-specific CD8+ and CD4+ T cell responses were substantially broad after vaccination. Possibly, TCR breadth and depth analyses underestimated total T cell responses. Ad26.COV2.S recipients had broader spike-specific TCRs (P = 0.0014).

The table came from immunoSEQ multiplex PCR; TCRdb's copy has only in-frame clones and leaves some out. The top ten clones hold around 4% of a sample with 300,000 to 400,000 clones, about 91% of them seen once. This clonotype originated in a human donor who had recovered from COVID-19. The sequencing used peripheral blood, collected after recovery from COVID-19. This sequence joins TRBV18 and TRBJ2-7; D unclear. The DNA for the CDR3 is TGTGCCAGCTCCCCATCACGGAGCTCCTACGAGCAGTACTTC. Translating gives CASSPSRSSYEQYF.